This entry describes one T cell receptor (beta chain). This specimen belongs to a study of control samples from healthy donors and cancer patients. CDR1 is LNHDA, CDR2 SQIVND, per germline (reference sequence). Trimming took off 1 base at V and 7 bases at J, with 17 bases between the two ends. The CDR3 is 16 amino acids. The protocol was immunoSEQ multiplex PCR, while the TCRdb copy is restricted to in-frame clones and leaves out a portion. The table has 150,000 to 200,000 clones, about 90% seen once; the top ten hold about 12%. This sequence was found in a man under 40 in good health. The rearrangement links TRBV19 to TRBJ2-1; D is perhaps TRBD2 (5 bases). Sequencing was carried out using blood. In nucleotides, the CDR3 is TGTGCCAGTAGTATAGCCCAACTAGTTGTCGGGAATGAGCAGTTCTTC. This encodes CASSIAQLVVGNEQFF.